The 8 T cell receptor beta chains listed next were all sequenced from one sample in a study of T cell responses to AZD1222 COVID-19 vaccine. Produced via immunoSEQ multiplex PCR; TCRdb's table is partial and in-frame only. The sample carries roughly 100,000 clones, about 93% recorded once. The sample in question was peripheral blood, obtained on day 0 of AZD1222 vaccination. All receptors derive from an adult in good health.

The rearrangement joins TRBV5-8 to TRBJ2-4; D remains ambiguous. The CDR3 runs 13 residues. Per germline, CDR1 SGHTS and CDR2 YDEGEE. Trimming shortened V by 0 bases and J by 7 bases, and 8 bases separated the two germline ends. The CDR3 here is CASSLVRLNIQYF. CDR3 nucleotide sequence: TGTGCCAGCAGCTTGGTCAGGCTGAACATTCAGTACTTC. Supplemented by reference TRBV5-8 and TRBJ2-4, the full variable domain reads EAGVTQSPTHLIKTRGQQATLRCSPISGHTSVYWYQQALGLGLQFLLWYDEGEERNRGNFPPRFSGRQFPNYSSELNVNALELEDSALYLCASSLVRLNIQYFGAGTRLSVL.

The chain uses TRBV19 and TRBJ2-7; D is perhaps TRBD1 (6 bases). The CDR3 is 15 residues long. Between the trimmed V and J ends, which lost 6 bases and 1 base, there was a span of 16 bases. Germline CDR1 reads LNHDA; CDR2 reads SQIVND (reference sequence). The CDR3 DNA reads TGTGCCAGTAGACTAACCGGGACATCGTCCTACGAGCAGTACTTC. The encoded protein is CASRLTGTSSYEQYF.

This chain connects TRBV7-2 to TRBJ2-1; 9 bases line up with TRBD2. CDR3 length: 15 residues. Trimming took 5 bases from V and 8 from J; bases not matched to a gene: 10. Germline V gives CDR1 SGHTA, CDR2 FQGNSA. The CDR3 loop is CASSLVGTSIDEQFF. CDR3 in DNA: TGTGCCAGCAGCCTCGTGGGGACTAGCATTGATGAGCAGTTCTTC.

The chain links TRBV14 to TRBJ2-1; the match to TRBD2 covers 9 bases. Germline V CDR1 and CDR2: SGHDN, FVKESK. The CDR3 sequence is 14 residues long. With 3 bases clipped from V and 6 bases from J, the junction kept 3 bases outside the gene matches. The CDR3 is CASSQLAGFNEQFF. The CDR3 DNA reads as TGTGCCAGCAGCCAGCTAGCGGGATTCAATGAGCAGTTCTTC.

The chain uses TRBV3-1 (or the pseudogene TRBV3-2) and TRBJ2-7, with D uncertain. V lost 1 base and J 6 bases, leaving 13 bases between the germline ends. The germline V gene has CDR1 LGHDT and CDR2 YNNKEL (reference sequence). The CDR3 consists of 14 residues. The CDR3 loop is CASSQAGLRIEQYF. The CDR3 nucleotides read TGTGCCAGCAGCCAAGCCGGTCTCCGAATCGAGCAGTACTTC.

The rearrangement links TRBV30 to TRBJ2-7, with a possible D match to TRBD1 (7 bases). This CDR3 spans 14 amino acids. Trimming cost V 5 bases and J 3 bases, with 17 bases left between them. Germline V gene sequence: CDR1 GTSNPN, CDR2 SVGIG (reference sequence). The CDR3 bases are TGTGCCTGGGCTTTAGGAGGGGGCTTCTACGAGCAGTACTTC. This translates into CAWALGGGFYEQYF.

The chain joins TRBV9 to TRBJ2-2; 10 bases map to TRBD1. Looked up from germline, CDR1 is SGDLS and CDR2 is YYNGEE. This CDR3 region has 15 residues. V lost 6 bases to trimming and J lost 4 bases; unmatched junction nucleotides: 6. CDR3 nucleotides: TGTGCCAGCACCAAAGGGACAGGGGTCACCGGGGAGCTGTTTTTT. It is translated as CASTKGTGVTGELFF.

There are a few counts of this clone. V gene TRBV7-2 combines with J gene TRBJ1-3, with TRBD1 as a possible D gene (5 bases). Germline CDR1 reads SGHTA; CDR2 reads FQGNSA. The CDR3 spans 14 residues. The germline V and J ends were trimmed by 1 base and 6 bases, with 10 bases remaining between them. CDR3 protein: CASSLERQLNTIYF. The CDR3 nucleotides read TGTGCCAGCAGCTTAGAACGACAGCTAAACACCATATATTTT.